The present TCR beta chain was sequenced within a study of T cells in Graves' hyperthyroidism and ophthalmopathy. This CDR3 comprises 14 residues. V shed 3 bases and J shed 5 bases, with 12 bases lying between them. Germline CDR1 SGHTA, CDR2 FQGNSA. This clonotype was found many times. Using RNA transcripts as the source, TCR beta CDR3 regions were amplified. Primed by the HTBI set, a first-round RT-PCR was run on the TCR CDR3. TCRdb fed the multiplex PCR reads into MiXCR, producing one record per CDR3 protein. The top ten clones hold roughly a sixth of a sample with 650,000 to 700,000 distinct CDR3 sequences, roughly 17% of them seen once.

J is TRBJ2-3 and V is TRBV7-2; tentative D call: TRBD1 (5 bases). The clonotype originates from a man aged 50 to 59 with Graves' hyperthyroidism. The specimen sequenced was blood. CDR3 sequence reads: CASSFHLRGDTQYF. The CDR3 nucleotides read TGTGCCAGCAGCTTCCATCTTAGGGGAGATACGCAGTATTTT. Combining the CDR3 with reference TRBV7-2 and TRBJ2-3 gives the whole variable domain GAGVSQSPSNKVTEKGKDVELRCDPISGHTALYWYRQSLGQGLEFLIYFQGNSAPDKSGLPSDRFSAERTGGSVSTLTIQRTQQEDSAVYLCASSFHLRGDTQYFGPGTRLTVL.